A selection of T cell receptor beta chains follows, all from one sample in a study of cytomegalovirus exposure and HLA in healthy donors. This table comes from immunoSEQ multiplex PCR, and its TCRdb copy is limited to in-frame clones, with some not included. The sample gives roughly 80,000 clones, around 81% of which show up once; about 1.1% is in the top ten. Material: PBMCs. Receptors originate from a male donor in good health and CMV-seronegative. Both conserved end residues are part of each CDR3. D genes are given only for firm matches. Clone size is not always given. Where it is, it says once, few, many or a class for expanded clones.

v_gene	abundance	d_gene	j_gene	CDR3nt	CDR3aa
TRBV29-1	-	-	TRBJ2-1	TGCAGCGTTGAGCGTGAGCAGTTCTTC	CSVEREQFF
TRBV5-4	-	-	TRBJ2-7	TGTGCCAGCAGCCCGAAGACCGGGACTGCGACCTACGAGCAGTACTTC	CASSPKTGTATYEQYF
TRBV7-2	-	TRBD1	TRBJ1-1	TGTGCCAGCAGCTTAGTGGGGACAGAGAACACTGAAGCTTTCTTT	CASSLVGTENTEAFF
TRBV15	-	TRBD2	TRBJ2-1	TGTGCCACCAGCAGAGGGCTAGCGGGAGGCTTAGGCAATGAGCAGTTCTTC	CATSRGLAGGLGNEQFF
TRBV5-1	once	-	TRBJ1-4	TGCGCCAGCAGTTTAACCCCCACGGATGAAAAACTGTTTTTT	CASSLTPTDEKLFF
TRBV6-5	-	-	TRBJ2-7	TGTGCCAGCAGTTCCCTAGCAGGAGCGGCCTCCTACGAGCAGTACTTC	CASSSLAGAASYEQYF
TRBV9	-	-	TRBJ2-2	TGTGCCAGCAGCGTCCTCCCCGGGATTTCGAACACCGGGGAGCTGTTTTTT	CASSVLPGISNTGELFF
TRBV6-1	-	TRBD1	TRBJ1-6	TGTGCCAGCAGTGAAGTGACAGGGGCGAGATCACCCCTCCACTTT	CASSEVTGARSPLHF
TRBV29-1	-	-	TRBJ1-2	TGCAGCGTTGATCTGGGGGCCTATGGCTACACCTTC	CSVDLGAYGYTF
TRBV28	-	TRBD1	TRBJ2-7	TGTGCCAGCAGTAACACAGGGGCGCTCGCCTACGAGCAGTACTTC	CASSNTGALAYEQYF
TRBV11-3	-	-	TRBJ2-3	TGTGCCAGCAGCTCACCAGGGGCGGGTACAGATACGCAGTATTTT	CASSSPGAGTDTQYF
TRBV7-9	-	TRBD1	TRBJ1-2	TGTGCCAGCAGCCCTGTGGGGACAGGGGTTAATGGCTACACCTTC	CASSPVGTGVNGYTF
TRBV5-6	-	-	TRBJ1-3	TGTGCCAGCAGCTTCGTGGGCAGGGCCACAGTCTCTGGAAACACCATATATTTT	CASSFVGRATVSGNTIYF
TRBV28	-	-	TRBJ1-1	TGTGCCAGCAACACCTTAGGAACGGGGTCAACTTTCTTT	CASNTLGTGSTFF
TRBV5-5	-	TRBD1	TRBJ1-3	TGTGCCAGCAGCTTGGCAGGGGGCGATGGAAACACCATATATTTT	CASSLAGGDGNTIYF
TRBV14	-	-	TRBJ1-2	TGTGCCAGCAGCCAAGCTCCGGGAACTCGCGGTGGCTACACCTTC	CASSQAPGTRGGYTF
TRBV9	-	-	TRBJ1-1	TGTGCCAGCAGCGTCAAAGAATGGGCTTCGGGGGACACTGAAGCTTTCTTT	CASSVKEWASGDTEAFF
TRBV9	-	-	TRBJ1-3	TGTGCCAGCAGCACAACCGGGAATAATGGAAACACCATATATTTT	CASSTTGNNGNTIYF
TRBV7-2	-	-	TRBJ1-2	TGTGCCAGCAGCCCGACAGGACTCCCGTTGGGGTATGGCTACACCTTC	CASSPTGLPLGYGYTF
TRBV6-1	-	-	TRBJ1-4	TGTGCCAGCACACAAGCAACTAATGAAAAACTGTTTTTT	CASTQATNEKLFF
TRBV28	-	-	TRBJ2-7	TGTGCCAGCAGCAACTCCTACGAGCAGTACTTC	CASSNSYEQYF
TRBV7-3	-	TRBD2	TRBJ2-2	TGTGCCAGCAGCTTAGGACTAGCGGGAGGTACCGGGGAGCTGTTTTTT	CASSLGLAGGTGELFF
TRBV5-4	-	TRBD2	TRBJ2-7	TGTGCCAGCAGTCTGAACGGGAGGGGCTCCTACGAGCAGTACTTC	CASSLNGRGSYEQYF
TRBV4-2	-	-	TRBJ2-5	TGTGCCAGCAGCCAAGTAGTTAGCCAGGGCAATAAAGAGACCCAGTACTTC	CASSQVVSQGNKETQYF
TRBV30	-	TRBD2	TRBJ2-1	TGTGCCTGGAGTGGGGCGGGGGGGCTTCTTGAGCAGTTCTTC	CAWSGAGGLLEQFF
TRBV2	-	-	TRBJ2-5	TGTGCCAGCAGTGAAGTCCGGGGGGACAGGTTCTTAACCCAGTACTTC	CASSEVRGDRFLTQYF
TRBV9	-	-	TRBJ2-3	TGTGCCAGCAGCGTAGGGGCAACGGGGGATAGCACAGATACGCAGTATTTT	CASSVGATGDSTDTQYF
TRBV5-4	-	-	TRBJ2-1	TGTGCCAGCAGCGAGTACACAGGGTCCACCTACAATGAGCAGTTCTTC	CASSEYTGSTYNEQFF
TRBV7-2	-	TRBD1	TRBJ1-1	TGTGCCAGCAGCTTAGGGACAGGGGTCGGGGCTTTCTTT	CASSLGTGVGAFF
TRBV4-2	-	TRBD1	TRBJ1-2	TGTGCCAGCAGCCAAGAATGGGACAGCTATGGCTACACCTTC	CASSQEWDSYGYTF
TRBV28	-	-	TRBJ2-5	TGTGCCAGCAGTTTCTCCCGGGAGACCCAGTACTTC	CASSFSRETQYF
TRBV19	-	TRBD1	TRBJ2-5	TGTGCCAGTAGTGCGACAGGGTTAGAGACCCAGTACTTC	CASSATGLETQYF
TRBV28	-	TRBD2	TRBJ2-7	TGTGCCAGCAGTCCAAATTGGGCGGGAGGGCAGGGCGAGCAGTACTTC	CASSPNWAGGQGEQYF
TRBV5-6	once	-	TRBJ2-7	TGTGCCAGCAGCTTCGGGGAATTCGAGCAGTACTTC	CASSFGEFEQYF
TRBV2	-	-	TRBJ1-2	TGTGCCAGCAGTGTCGGGCAGGGGCTCTATGGCTACACCTTC	CASSVGQGLYGYTF
TRBV4-2	-	-	TRBJ1-1	TGTGCCAGCAGCCAAGATACCGGGGGGGTTGGTACTGAAGCTTTCTTT	CASSQDTGGVGTEAFF
TRBV4-3	once	-	TRBJ2-7	TGCGCCAGCAGCCAAGCGAGGGCAGACGGCGAGCAGTACTTC	CASSQARADGEQYF
TRBV6-1	-	TRBD1	TRBJ2-3	TGTGCCATTGCCCGGGACAGGCTCACAGATACGCAGTATTTT	CAIARDRLTDTQYF
TRBV27	-	TRBD1	TRBJ1-2	TGTGCCAGCAGTTTATTGGGACAGGGAGATAACTATGGCTACACCTTC	CASSLLGQGDNYGYTF
TRBV27	-	-	TRBJ2-2	TGTGCCAGCAGGAATAGCGGCCCCTATGGGGAGCTGTTTTTT	CASRNSGPYGELFF
TRBV27	-	-	TRBJ1-3	TGTGCCAGCAGTTCCCAACAGGGTTCTGGAAACACCATATATTTT	CASSSQQGSGNTIYF
TRBV9	-	TRBD2	TRBJ2-5	TGTGCCAGCAGCCCCGGGACTAGAATTCTACAAGAGACCCAGTACTTC	CASSPGTRILQETQYF
TRBV9	-	-	TRBJ2-2	TGTGCCAGCAGCATATCGACAGGTTCCGCGAACACCGGGGAGCTGTTTTTT	CASSISTGSANTGELFF
TRBV5-1	few	-	TRBJ1-2	TGCGCCAGCAGCTTGGACAGGGAAGGCTACACCTTC	CASSLDREGYTF
TRBV4-3	-	TRBD1	TRBJ1-6	TGCGCCAGCGGAGCAGGGGGAAGATATTCACCCCTCCACTTT	CASGAGGRYSPLHF
TRBV6-1	few	TRBD1	TRBJ1-5	TGTGCCAGCATGTCGGGACAGGGTGTTAGAGCGTCCCAGCATTTT	CASMSGQGVRASQHF
TRBV11-2	-	TRBD2	TRBJ2-5	TGTGCCAGCAGCCAAGTACGTCTAGCGGGTGGGACCCAGTACTTC	CASSQVRLAGGTQYF
TRBV4-2	-	TRBD1	TRBJ1-5	TGTGCCAGCAGCCAATCGGAGACAGGGCATCAGCCCCAGCATTTT	CASSQSETGHQPQHF
TRBV30	-	-	TRBJ1-1	TGTGCCTGGGAGGGGGGGGACACCTTGAACACTGAAGCTTTCTTT	CAWEGGDTLNTEAFF
TRBV30	few	-	TRBJ2-1	TGTGCCTGGAGTGTCTTGTCCTCCTACAATGAGCAGTTCTTC	CAWSVLSSYNEQFF
TRBV5-1	-	-	TRBJ2-2	TGCGCCAGCAGCTACACTATTCCCTCTTTTCCGAACACCGGGGAGCTGTTTTTT	CASSYTIPSFPNTGELFF
TRBV5-1	-	-	TRBJ1-1	TGCGCCAGCAGCGTCGGACATAAGAACACTGAAGCTTTCTTT	CASSVGHKNTEAFF
TRBV30	-	TRBD1	TRBJ2-7	TGTGCCTGGAGCCCCCTGTACAGGGGAGCCTCCTACGAGCAGTACTTC	CAWSPLYRGASYEQYF
TRBV7-9	-	TRBD1	TRBJ1-4	TGTGCCAGCAGCTTAGGCCTGGGACAGCGTGGTGAAAAACTGTTTTTT	CASSLGLGQRGEKLFF